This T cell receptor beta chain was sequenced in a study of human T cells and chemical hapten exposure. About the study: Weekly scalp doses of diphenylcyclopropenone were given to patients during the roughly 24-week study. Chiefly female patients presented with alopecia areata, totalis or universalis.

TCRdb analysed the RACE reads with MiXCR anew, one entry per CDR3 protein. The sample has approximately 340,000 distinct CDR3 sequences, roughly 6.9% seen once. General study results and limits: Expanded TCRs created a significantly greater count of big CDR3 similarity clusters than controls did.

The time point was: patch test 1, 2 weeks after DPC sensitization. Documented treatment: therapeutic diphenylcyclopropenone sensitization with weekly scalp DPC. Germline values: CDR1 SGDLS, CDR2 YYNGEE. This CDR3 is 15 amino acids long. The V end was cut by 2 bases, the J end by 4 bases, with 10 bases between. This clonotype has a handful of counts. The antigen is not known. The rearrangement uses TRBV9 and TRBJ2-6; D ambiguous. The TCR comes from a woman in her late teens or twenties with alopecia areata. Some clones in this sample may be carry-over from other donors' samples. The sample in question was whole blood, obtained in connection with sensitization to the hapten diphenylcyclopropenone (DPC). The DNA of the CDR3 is TGTGCCAGCAGCGTTTCAGTATCCGGGGCCAACGTCCTGACTTTC. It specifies CASSVSVSGANVLTF.